This T cell receptor (beta chain) derives from a study of blood T cell repertoires in COVID-19. V gave up 6 bases and J gave up 7 bases, with 12 bases separating them. CDR3 length equals 12 residues. CDR1 is MNHEY, CDR2 SMNVEV, per germline (reference sequence). The method was immunoSEQ multiplex PCR; TCRdb's version includes in-frame clones alone and lacks a portion of them. The sample has some 170,000 clones, approximately 85% seen once. The V gene is TRBV27, the J gene TRBJ1-1; TRBD1 might be the D (6 bases). This sequence originates from a man aged 35 to 55 who had recovered from COVID-19. Sequenced material: PBMCs or T cells enriched from blood (not recorded which). The CDR3 region is CASRGAGYEAFF. CDR3 DNA: TGTGCCAGCAGGGGGGCAGGATATGAAGCTTTCTTT.